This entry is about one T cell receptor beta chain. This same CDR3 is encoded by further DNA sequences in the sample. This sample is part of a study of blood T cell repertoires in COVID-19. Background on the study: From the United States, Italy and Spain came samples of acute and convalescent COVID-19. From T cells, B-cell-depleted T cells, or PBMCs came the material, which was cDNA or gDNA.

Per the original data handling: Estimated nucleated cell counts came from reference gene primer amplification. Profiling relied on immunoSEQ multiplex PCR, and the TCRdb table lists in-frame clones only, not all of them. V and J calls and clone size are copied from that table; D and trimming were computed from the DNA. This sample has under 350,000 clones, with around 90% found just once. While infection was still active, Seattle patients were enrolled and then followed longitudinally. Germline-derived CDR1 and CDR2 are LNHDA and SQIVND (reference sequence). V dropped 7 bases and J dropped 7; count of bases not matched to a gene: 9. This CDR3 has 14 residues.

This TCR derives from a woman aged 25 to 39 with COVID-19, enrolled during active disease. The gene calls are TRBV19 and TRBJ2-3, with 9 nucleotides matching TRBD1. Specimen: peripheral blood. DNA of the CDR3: TGTGCCAGTACTCCCACAGGGGGCACGAATACGCAGTATTTT. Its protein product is CASTPTGGTNTQYF.